Below, 14 T cell receptor beta chains from the same sample are listed, as sequenced in a study of blood T cells in healthy people across ages. Alongside a J-beta primer mix, a sample-barcoded 5' primer served in a second PCR lasting roughly 7 to 11 cycles. TCRdb reanalysed the 5' RACE reads using MiXCR and keeps one entry per CDR3 protein. The data show about 830,000 distinct CDR3 sequences, about 59% seen once. Sequenced input: blood. The receptors were gathered from a man aged 30 to 45 in good health.

The CDR3 protein is CASSYSTGPYGYTF. The CDR3 nucleotides are TGTGCCAGCAGCTACTCGACAGGACCCTATGGCTACACCTTC. The chain combines TRBV13 with TRBJ1-2, with a weak D call TRBD1 (6 bases). The CDR3 length is 14 residues. The V and J ends lost 4 bases and 4 bases respectively, with 13 bases between them. In germline, CDR1 is PRHDT, CDR2 FYEKMQ (reference sequence).

This chain links TRBV10-3 with TRBJ2-5; D not certain. This CDR3 has 13 residues. Germline V gene lookup returns CDR1 ENHRY and CDR2 SYGVKD. The ends were cut back, 3 bases at V and 5 bases at J, with 10 bases in the middle. CDR3 bases: TGTGCCATCAGTGATCTGGCTCGGGAGACCCAGTACTTC. It codes for CAISDLARETQYF.

The gene calls are TRBV7-6 and TRBJ2-1; D is perhaps TRBD1 (5 bases). The end of the DNA is better explained by TRBJ2-7, so the J call may be wrong. This CDR3 has 13 residues. Germline V CDR1 and CDR2: SGHVS, FNYEAQ. This CDR3 reads CASSVRVLDEQYF. Written as DNA, the CDR3 is TGTGCCAGCAGCGTCAGGGTCTTGGACGAGCAGTACTTC.

This clonotype was recorded a few times. The chain uses TRBV12-3 or TRBV12-4 and TRBJ1-2, with D possibly being TRBD1 (6 bases). The length of the CDR3 is 15 residues. Deletions cut 8 bases from V and 8 bases from J, with 24 bases between. The CDR3 sequence: CASQHPQTGRGGYTF. In DNA, the CDR3 is TGTGCCAGCCAGCATCCTCAGACAGGAAGGGGAGGCTACACCTTC.

This rearrangement joins TRBV13 to TRBJ2-5; tentatively, D is TRBD1 (6 bases). TRBJ2-7 explains the end of the DNA better; the J call may be wrong. Per the germline V gene, CDR1 is PRHDT and CDR2 is FYEKMQ (reference sequence). The CDR3 is 14 amino acids. CDR3 in DNA: TGTGCCAGCAGCTCGCGGACAGACTTCTACGAGCAGTACTTC. Protein: CASSSRTDFYEQYF.

This clonotype was counted once. This chain connects TRBV29-1 to TRBJ1-1, with TRBD1 as a possible D gene (5 bases). V was clipped by 3 bases and J by 11 bases, with 22 bases between them. CDR1 is SQVTM and CDR2 is ANQGSEA in the germline V gene. The CDR3 has 14 amino acids. The CDR3 DNA sequence: TGCAGCGTTGACGGGCTCAGGGCCTTCCCCGGCGCTTTCTTT. Residues: CSVDGLRAFPGAFF.

The genes are TRBV28 and TRBJ1-6; tentative D call: TRBD1 (5 bases). Germline loops: CDR1 MDHEN, CDR2 SYDVKM. V dropped 5 bases and J dropped 14 bases, with 19 bases sitting between them. This CDR3 has 14 amino acids. In DNA form, the CDR3 reads TGTGCCAGCAGTATCGGACGGGGGGGGGAGTCCCTCCACTTT. Its protein product is CASSIGRGGESLHF.

This clonotype has a single count. An end of the junction differs from the germline gene, which may be a read error. This rearrangement joins TRBV10-3 to TRBJ2-5; tentative D call: TRBD2 (6 bases). The CDR3 has 11 amino acids. CDR1 and CDR2 (germline): ENHRY, SYGVKD. CDR3 DNA: TGTACCATCAGTGAAACGGGAGAGCAGTACTTC. Its translation is CTISETGEQYF.

This sequence joins TRBV6-5 and TRBJ2-5; possibly TRBD1 for D (6 bases). From germline, CDR1 is MNHEY and CDR2 SVGAGI. The CDR3 has 13 residues. Between the trimmed V and J ends, which lost 4 bases and 10 bases, there was a span of 16 bases. The CDR3, as DNA: TGTGCCAGCAGTTTTTCCCCTCAGGGGCACCAGTACTTC. The encoded protein is CASSFSPQGHQYF.

V usage is TRBV6-5 and J usage is TRBJ2-1; TRBD1 might be the D (5 bases). The germline gives CDR1 MNHEY, CDR2 SVGAGI. This CDR3 is built from 13 residues. V lost 9 bases and J lost 8, with 17 bases in between. CDR3 DNA: TGTGCCAGTCAGCCAGGGATTCGCGATGAGCAGTTCTTC. Protein sequence: CASQPGIRDEQFF.

In DNA, the CDR3 is TGTGCCAGCAGTCCTCGGGGCGGGGGGGAGAACAATGAGCAGTTCTTC. Translation gives CASSPRGGGENNEQFF. The chain is built from TRBV12-3 or TRBV12-4 and TRBJ2-1; 9 positions match TRBD2. V lost 5 bases, J lost 5 bases, and 10 bases stayed unmatched. This CDR3 region has 16 residues.

For this clonotype: Sequence at one end of the junction differs from germline and may be a read error. The chain links TRBV6-4 to TRBJ2-2; D is undetermined. Germline-derived CDR1 and CDR2 are MRHNA and SNTAGT. The CDR3 runs to 12 residues. CDR3 region: CAGSDGTGELFF. For the CDR3, the DNA is TGTGCCGGCAGTGACGGCACCGGGGAGCTGTTTTTT.

The rearrangement uses TRBV15 and TRBJ2-1; perhaps TRBD1 as D (6 bases). The length of the CDR3 is 15 residues. The germline V gene encodes CDR1 LNHNV and CDR2 YYDKDF (reference sequence). The V end lost 0 bases, the J end lost 5 bases, and 11 bases lay between the germline ends. CDR3 loop: CATSRDGRGNNEQFF. The CDR3 nucleotides are TGTGCCACCAGCAGAGATGGTAGGGGGAACAATGAGCAGTTCTTC.

This clonotype was observed a handful of times. The rearrangement links TRBV27 to TRBJ2-2, with D perhaps TRBD1 or TRBD2 (6 bases each). Deletions cut 2 bases from V and 3 bases from J, with 13 bases between. Germline V CDR1 and CDR2: MNHEY, SMNVEV (reference sequence). The CDR3 totals 16 residues. The CDR3, as DNA: TGTGCCAGCAGTTTAAACGAGAGGGGGGACACCGGGGAGCTGTTTTTT. Translation: CASSLNERGDTGELFF.